Below, 9 T cell receptor beta chains from the same sample are listed, as sequenced in a study of vaccination effects on CD4 cells after COVID-19. Culture proceeded for more than nine days, and CD4+ T cells were then isolated. All participants had two doses of either the BNT162b2 or mRNA-1273 vaccine. Their cognate antigens are unknown. Libraries were prepared by immunoSEQ multiplex PCR; TCRdb keeps only in-frame clonotypes and omits some of them. This table holds under 55,000 clones, more than 65% found once. The specimen comprised CD4+ T cells from PBMCs cultured without peptide, sampled after COVID-19 vaccination. The receptors here all came from a human donor who received a COVID-19 vaccine.

CDR3 DNA sequence: TGTGCCAGCAGCGTAGTTTCTGAAGGAAACAATGAGCAGTTCTTC. Its translation is CASSVVSEGNNEQFF. V usage is TRBV9 and J usage is TRBJ2-1; the D is unclear. The germline V gene has CDR1 SGDLS and CDR2 YYNGEE. There are 15 residues in the CDR3. The V end was cut by 0 bases, the J end by 5 bases, with 12 bases between. Full variable domain (rest looked up from reference TRBV9 and TRBJ2-1): DSGVTQTPKHLITATGQRVTLRCSPRSGDLSVYWYQQSLDQGLQFLIQYYNGEERAKGNILERFSAQQFPDLHSELNLSSLELGDSALYFCASSVVSEGNNEQFFGPGTRLTVL.

This clone was seen once. V gene TRBV10-3 combines with J gene TRBJ2-5, with a tentative D call TRBD2 (5 bases). CDR1 and CDR2 (germline): ENHRY, SYGVKD. There are 12 residues in the CDR3. V was clipped by 3 bases and J by 5 bases, with 7 bases between them. The CDR3 is CAISEREETQYF. The CDR3 coding sequence is TGTGCCATCAGTGAAAGGGAGGAGACCCAGTACTTC.

The chain is built from TRBV27 and TRBJ1-3; unclear D gene. Germline values: CDR1 MNHEY, CDR2 SMNVEV (reference sequence). The V and J ends lost 6 bases and 2 bases respectively, with 11 bases between them. CDR3 size: 14 residues. CDR3 sequence (DNA): TGTGCCAGCAGCCCATCCGGAGCTGGAAACACCATATATTTT. This translates into CASSPSGAGNTIYF.

The chain is built from TRBV6-5 and TRBJ1-1; D might be TRBD1 (5 bases). Germline CDR1 reads MNHEY; CDR2 reads SVGAGI. The CDR3 is 13 residues long. V gave up 4 bases and J gave up 7 bases, with 13 bases separating them. CDR3 amino acids: CASSSGTAVEAFF. The CDR3 nucleotides are TGTGCCAGCAGTTCTGGGACGGCGGTTGAAGCTTTCTTT.

The rearrangement joins TRBV9 to TRBJ2-3, with TRBD1 identical over 7 bases. The V and J ends lost 3 bases and 0 bases, in that order; junction bases with no gene match: 4. The V gene's germline CDR1 is SGDLS and CDR2 YYNGEE. There are 15 residues in the CDR3. The CDR3 nucleotides are TGTGCCAGCAGCGAGGGGACAGTTAGCACAGATACGCAGTATTTT. Encoded protein: CASSEGTVSTDTQYF.

The chain carries TRBV7-9 and TRBJ2-2; D perhaps matches TRBD1 (6 bases). Trimming left V 5 bases short and J 3 bases short, with 13 bases between. In germline, CDR1 is SEHNR, CDR2 FQNEAQ (reference sequence). The CDR3 runs 15 residues. DNA for the CDR3: TGTGCCAGCAGCATTCAGGGGTTGGACACCGGGGAGCTGTTTTTT. Translating gives CASSIQGLDTGELFF.

The rearrangement links TRBV11-2 to TRBJ1-2; the match to TRBD1 covers 11 bases. V gave up 4 bases and J gave up 8 bases; unmatched junction bases: 18. CDR1 and CDR2 (germline): SGHAT, FQNNGV. CDR3 size: 18 residues. The chain's CDR3 is CASSSSRTGGGGRNGYTF. CDR3 DNA: TGTGCCAGCAGCTCAAGTCGGACAGGGGGCGGGGGGAGGAACGGCTACACCTTC. The complete variable domain, with remaining parts taken from reference TRBV11-2 and TRBJ1-2, reads EAGVAQSPRYKIIEKRQSVAFWCNPISGHATLYWYQQILGQGPKLLIQFQNNGVVDDSQLPKDRFSAERLKGVDSTLKIQPAKLEDSAVYLCASSSSRTGGGGRNGYTFGSGTRLTVV.

The chain combines TRBV18 with TRBJ2-7, with 8 bases matching TRBD2. V shed 6 bases, J shed 0 bases, and the junction held 7 bases outside the gene matches. CDR1 is KGHSH and CDR2 is LQKENI in the germline V gene. This CDR3 comprises 15 residues. DNA for the CDR3: TGTGCCAGCTCGCCTACTAGCGGTTACTCCTACGAGCAGTACTTC. Protein: CASSPTSGYSYEQYF.

The chain recombines TRBV15 with TRBJ1-2; tentative D call: TRBD1 (6 bases). Trimming left V 4 bases short and J 5 bases short, with 11 bases between. In germline, CDR1 is LNHNV, CDR2 YYDKDF (reference sequence). CDR3 length: 13 amino acids. CDR3: CATSIGGGYGYTF. The CDR3 DNA follows: TGTGCCACCAGCATTGGAGGGGGTTATGGCTACACCTTC.